These 11 T cell receptor beta chains were all obtained from the same sample, sequenced in a study of T cell responses to AZD1222 COVID-19 vaccine. The data were produced by immunoSEQ multiplex PCR, yet TCRdb's version contains in-frame clones alone and is incomplete. The data contain roughly 140,000 clones, just over 90% of them singletons. Specimen: peripheral blood, collected on day 0 of AZD1222 vaccination. All receptors come from an adult in good health.

About this clone itself: Other DNA sequences in the sample encode the same CDR3. The chain carries TRBV19 and TRBJ1-6; D is ambiguous. The CDR3 is made up of 13 amino acids. Trimming removed 1 base from V and 7 bases from J, with 5 bases in between. The germline V gene has CDR1 LNHDA and CDR2 SQIVND (reference sequence). The chain's CDR3 is CASSIGLNSPLHF. As DNA, the CDR3 is TGTGCCAGTAGTATAGGGCTGAATTCACCCCTCCACTTT.

J is TRBJ1-3 and V is TRBV4-2; perhaps TRBD1 as D (6 bases). The germline V gene has CDR1 LGHNA and CDR2 YNFKEQ. The CDR3 runs to 16 residues. Trimming cost V 0 bases and J 0 bases, with 9 bases left between them. CDR3 DNA: TGTGCCAGCAGCCAAGATGGACAGCTCTCTGGAAACACCATATATTTT. Its translation: CASSQDGQLSGNTIYF.

CDR3 nucleotide sequence: TGTGCCAGCAGCTATTGGTCTAGCTACAATGAGCAGTTCTTC. Encoded protein: CASSYWSSYNEQFF. The gene calls are TRBV14 and TRBJ2-1; no clear D gene. Germline V gene sequence: CDR1 SGHDN, CDR2 FVKESK. The CDR3 loop spans 14 amino acids. The V end was cut by 5 bases, the J end by 3 bases, with 11 bases between.

The gene calls are TRBV19 and TRBJ2-1, with 8 bases lining up with TRBD2. Germline CDR1 is LNHDA and CDR2 is SQIVND (reference sequence). V shed 1 base and J 7 bases; nucleotides not matched to a gene: 3. The length of the CDR3 is 14 residues. In DNA, the CDR3 is TGTGCCAGTAGTATAGCGGGAGGGCCGAATGAGCAGTTCTTC. Encoded protein: CASSIAGGPNEQFF. Supplemented by reference TRBV19 and TRBJ2-1, the full variable domain reads DGGITQSPKYLFRKEGQNVTLSCEQNLNHDAMYWYRQDPGQGLRLIYYSQIVNDFQKGDIAEGYSVSREKKESFPLTVTSAQKNPTAFYLCASSIAGGPNEQFFGPGTRLTVL.

The chain recombines TRBV7-9 with TRBJ1-5; no reliable D call. CDR1 is SEHNR and CDR2 is FQNEAQ in the germline V gene (reference sequence). The CDR3 contains 14 residues. V lost 1 base to trimming and J lost 4 bases, with 8 bases between them. The DNA of the CDR3 is TGTGCCAGCAGCTTAGGAGGAATAAATCAGCCCCAGCATTTT. It is translated as CASSLGGINQPQHF.

This sequence joins TRBV19 and TRBJ2-2, with D possibly being TRBD2 (6 bases). The V end lost 5 bases, the J end lost 3 bases, and 16 bases lay between the germline ends. In germline, CDR1 is LNHDA, CDR2 SQIVND (reference sequence). The CDR3 is 16 amino acids. DNA of the CDR3: TGTGCCAGTAGTGGTTGGAGCGGGCGATACACCGGGGAGCTGTTTTTT. Translation: CASSGWSGRYTGELFF.

This clone was observed once. This CDR3 is CATWGLADPLTGELFF. CDR3 coding DNA: TGTGCCACCTGGGGACTAGCGGATCCCCTTACCGGGGAGCTGTTTTTT. The rearrangement joins TRBV24-1 to TRBJ2-2, with TRBD2 identical over 11 bases. The junction had 10 bases not matched to a gene; V was cut back by 9 bases and J by 5 bases. The CDR3 loop spans 16 amino acids. Germline CDR1 reads KGHDR; CDR2 reads SFDVKD.

J is TRBJ2-7 and V is TRBV10-3; 10 bases fit TRBD1. Germline CDR1 ENHRY, CDR2 SYGVKD. The CDR3 consists of 15 residues. V lost 4 bases and J lost 0; bases outside the gene matches: 3. CDR3 bases: TGTGCCATCAGTGCGGGACAGGGGAGCTCCTACGAGCAGTACTTC. Translation: CAISAGQGSSYEQYF.

This clone was seen once. This chain joins TRBV18 and TRBJ2-1; 7 nucleotides align to TRBD2. From germline, CDR1 is KGHSH and CDR2 LQKENI. V shed 6 bases and J 5 bases; nucleotides not matched to a gene: 13. The CDR3 consists of 16 residues. CDR3 bases: TGTGCCAGCTCGCCTCCCGGATTGGCGGGAGACAATGAGCAGTTCTTC. Translated: CASSPPGLAGDNEQFF.

This sequence joins TRBV2 and TRBJ2-3; D call uncertain. This CDR3 region has 11 residues. The V end lost 1 base, the J end lost 6 bases, and 2 bases lay between the germline ends. Germline CDR1 SNHLY, CDR2 FYNNEI. As DNA, the CDR3 is TGTGCCAGCAGTGAAGGGGATACGCAGTATTTT. Protein sequence: CASSEGDTQYF.

V gene TRBV9 combines with J gene TRBJ2-3; D tentatively reads TRBD1 or TRBD2 (5 bases each). This CDR3 comprises 16 residues. V dropped 3 bases and J dropped 0 bases, with 14 bases sitting between them. Looked up from germline, CDR1 is SGDLS and CDR2 is YYNGEE. The DNA for the CDR3 is TGTGCCAGCAGCGCGAACGAGGGACGGAGCACAGATACGCAGTATTTT. It encodes CASSANEGRSTDTQYF.